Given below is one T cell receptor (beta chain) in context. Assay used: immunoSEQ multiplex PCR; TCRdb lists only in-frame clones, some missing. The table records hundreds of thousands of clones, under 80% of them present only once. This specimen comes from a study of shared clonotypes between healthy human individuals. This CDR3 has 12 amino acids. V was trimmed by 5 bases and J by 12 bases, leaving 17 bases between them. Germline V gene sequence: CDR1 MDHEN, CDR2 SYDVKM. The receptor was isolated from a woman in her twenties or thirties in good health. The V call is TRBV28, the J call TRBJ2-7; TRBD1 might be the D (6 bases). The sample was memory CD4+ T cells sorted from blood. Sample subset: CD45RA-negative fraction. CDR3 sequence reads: CASSPGQRFLYF. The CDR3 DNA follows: TGTGCCAGCAGTCCGGGACAAAGGTTTTTGTACTTC.